The 14 T cell receptor beta chains presented below share a single source sample, sequenced in a study of Ad26.COV2.S vaccination and SARS-CoV-2 variants. Produced via immunoSEQ multiplex PCR; TCRdb's table is partial and in-frame only. The data show 350,000 to 450,000 clones, approximately 81% seen once. The treatment: roughly 19 received Ad26.COV2.S at low or high dose, single or two shots; roughly five received placebo; per-sample allocation not given. Sampling occurred on day 63 after the first vaccine or placebo injection. Sequences were derived from peripheral blood, sampled in a trial of Ad26.COV2.S vaccine versus placebo. These receptors were obtained from a person between 18 and 65 years old who received the Ad26.COV2.S COVID-19 vaccine or a placebo.

This chain joins TRBV7-6 and TRBJ1-1; TRBD1 matches 12 bases. The V and J ends lost 1 base and 6 bases, in that order; junction bases with no gene match: 6. CDR3 length: 16 amino acids. Germline CDR1 and CDR2: SGHVS and FNYEAQ. This CDR3 reads CASSLVGTGGSAEAFF. CDR3 DNA sequence: TGTGCCAGCAGCTTAGTGGGGACAGGGGGCAGCGCTGAAGCTTTCTTT.

The genes are TRBV10-3 and TRBJ2-1; 11 nucleotides match TRBD2. CDR1 and CDR2 (germline): ENHRY, SYGVKD. The CDR3 loop spans 14 amino acids. V dropped 7 bases and J dropped 2; count of bases not matched to a gene: 1. The CDR3 here is CAIKGLAAYNEQFF. The CDR3, as DNA: TGTGCCATCAAGGGACTAGCGGCCTACAATGAGCAGTTCTTC.

This chain joins TRBV18 and TRBJ2-7; TRBD1 or TRBD2 may be the D gene (5 bases each). Trimming left V 6 bases short and J 9 bases short, with 24 bases between. CDR1 and CDR2 from the germline V gene are KGHSH and LQKENI. This CDR3 region has 15 residues. The CDR3 protein is CASSSLPGRQGGQYF. The CDR3 DNA sequence: TGTGCCAGCTCCTCCTTACCGGGACGGCAAGGCGGGCAGTACTTC.

V and J are TRBV6-2 or TRBV6-3 and TRBJ2-7; TRBD2 matches at 9 bases. Germline-derived CDR1 and CDR2 are MNHEY and SVGEGT. After removal of 2 bases from V and 5 bases from J, the junction contained 16 bases not matched to a gene. This CDR3 contains 18 residues. In nucleotides, the CDR3 is TGTGCCAGCAGTTACCCAGACTTTCTCGCGGGAGGGGCCAACGAGCAGTACTTC. Amino acids: CASSYPDFLAGGANEQYF.

This clone was observed a handful of times. This chain links TRBV5-6 with TRBJ2-2; D may be TRBD2 (6 bases). In germline, CDR1 is SGHDT, CDR2 YYEEEE. Trimming shortened V by 7 bases and J by 3 bases, and 16 bases separated the two germline ends. The CDR3 covers 15 residues. DNA of the CDR3: TGTGCCAGCCACCTCCCCGGGAGTGACACCGGGGAGCTGTTTTTT. Its translation is CASHLPGSDTGELFF.

This clone was observed a few times. The chain links TRBV3-1 (or the pseudogene TRBV3-2) to TRBJ2-7, with D hard to call. Germline V CDR1 and CDR2: LGHDT, YNNKEL (reference sequence). Between the trimmed V and J ends, which lost 0 bases and 3 bases, there was a span of 21 bases. The CDR3 is 18 residues long. The CDR3 is CASSQDLFGGRKLYEQYF. CDR3 nucleotide sequence: TGTGCCAGCAGCCAAGATCTATTTGGCGGCAGAAAACTCTACGAGCAGTACTTC.

The CDR3 nucleotides are TGTGCCAGCAGTTTATCCTCGCGGGTAAACACTGAAGCTTTCTTT. It yields the protein CASSLSSRVNTEAFF. This sequence joins TRBV27 and TRBJ1-1; no reliable D call. The CDR3 loop spans 15 amino acids. Germline CDR1 reads MNHEY; CDR2 reads SMNVEV (reference sequence). V dropped 0 bases and J dropped 2 bases, with 10 bases sitting between them.

This clone was recorded once. An end of the junction differs from the germline gene, which may be a read error. The identical CDR3 is also encoded by other nucleotide sequences in the sample. The rearrangement uses TRBV4-3 and TRBJ2-7, with a possible D match to TRBD2 (6 bases). From germline, CDR1 is LGHNA and CDR2 YSLEER. This CDR3 contains 14 residues. CDR3 protein: CASSPRESPYEQYF. The DNA for the CDR3 is TGCGCCAGCAGTCCCCGGGAGAGTCCCTACGAACAGTACTTC.

The chain is built from TRBV28 and TRBJ2-1; D is undetermined. V lost 5 bases and J lost 7, with 15 bases in between. This CDR3 spans 14 amino acids. Germline CDR1 is MDHEN and CDR2 is SYDVKM. The CDR3 sequence is CASSPRTAENEQFF. The CDR3, as DNA: TGTGCCAGCAGTCCGCGGACGGCGGAGAATGAGCAGTTCTTC. The variable domain in full, completed from reference TRBV28 and TRBJ2-1, reads DVKVTQSSRYLVKRTGEKVFLECVQDMDHENMFWYRQDPGLGLRLIYFSYDVKMKEKGDIPEGYSVSREKKERFSLILESASTNQTSMYLCASSPRTAENEQFFGPGTRLTVL.

The rearrangement links TRBV15 to TRBJ2-1; D is perhaps TRBD2 (6 bases). The CDR3 loop spans 17 amino acids. The germline V gene has CDR1 LNHNV and CDR2 YYDKDF (reference sequence). The germline V and J ends were trimmed by 5 bases and 4 bases, with 21 bases remaining between them. The CDR3 DNA reads as TGTGCCACCAGCGAAAGACCCAAATTCGGGGGTTACAATGAGCAGTTCTTC. Protein product: CATSERPKFGGYNEQFF.

V and J are TRBV7-9 and TRBJ2-1, with D possibly being TRBD2 (5 bases). V was shortened by 0 bases and J by 6 bases, with 18 bases between the two germline ends. Per germline, CDR1 SEHNR and CDR2 FQNEAQ (reference sequence). CDR3 size: 17 residues. CDR3 nucleotides: TGTGCCAGCAGCTTAGCGTGGCCCAGCCTCCGGGGCAATGAGCAGTTCTTC. It yields the protein CASSLAWPSLRGNEQFF. Filled out from reference TRBV7-9 and TRBJ2-1, the complete variable domain reads DTGVSQNPRHKITKRGQNVTFRCDPISEHNRLYWYRQTLGQGPEFLTYFQNEAQLEKSRLLSDRFSAERPKGSFSTLEIQRTEQGDSAMYLCASSLAWPSLRGNEQFFGPGTRLTVL.

This clone was seen only a few times. DNA for the CDR3: TGTGCCAGCAGCCCACAGGTTGGCACTGAAGCTTTCTTT. Translating it yields CASSPQVGTEAFF. The V gene is TRBV7-2, the J gene TRBJ1-1; tentative D call: TRBD1 (5 bases). Trimming stripped 5 bases from V and 4 bases from J, with 11 bases between. The CDR3 length is 13 residues. Germline V gives CDR1 SGHTA, CDR2 FQGNSA.

Here the CDR3 reads CASSIPQTMAWGQPQHF. Here the CDR3 DNA reads TGTGCCAGTAGTATACCCCAGACAATGGCTTGGGGTCAGCCCCAGCATTTT. The rearrangement links TRBV19 to TRBJ1-5; no definite D call. The CDR3 covers 17 residues. The germline V and J ends were trimmed by 2 bases and 6 bases, with 20 bases remaining between them. CDR1 is LNHDA and CDR2 is SQIVND in the germline V gene (reference sequence).

The rearrangement joins TRBV4-1 to TRBJ2-2; tentative D call: TRBD2 (6 bases). This CDR3 region has 17 residues. CDR1 and CDR2 from the germline V gene are MGHRA and YSYEKL. Trimming removed 0 bases from V and 5 bases from J, with 16 bases in between. The CDR3 protein is CASSQDLRGGGTGELFF. As DNA, the CDR3 is TGCGCCAGCAGCCAAGATTTACGGGGAGGAGGTACCGGGGAGCTGTTTTTT.